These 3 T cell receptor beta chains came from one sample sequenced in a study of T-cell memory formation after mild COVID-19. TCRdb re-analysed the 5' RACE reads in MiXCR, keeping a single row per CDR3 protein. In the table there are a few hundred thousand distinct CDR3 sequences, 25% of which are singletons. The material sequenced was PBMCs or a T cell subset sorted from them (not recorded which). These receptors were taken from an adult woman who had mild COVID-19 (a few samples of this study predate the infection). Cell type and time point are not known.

CDR3 region: CSAILLGEVTQYF. The CDR3 DNA follows: TGCAGTGCTATCCTCTTAGGGGAAGTGACCCAGTACTTC. The chain carries TRBV20-1 and TRBJ2-5, with D perhaps matching TRBD1 (5 bases). The CDR3 length is 13 residues. Germline CDR1 DFQATT, CDR2 SNEGSKA (reference sequence). V was pared by 4 bases and J by 7 bases, with 16 bases between.

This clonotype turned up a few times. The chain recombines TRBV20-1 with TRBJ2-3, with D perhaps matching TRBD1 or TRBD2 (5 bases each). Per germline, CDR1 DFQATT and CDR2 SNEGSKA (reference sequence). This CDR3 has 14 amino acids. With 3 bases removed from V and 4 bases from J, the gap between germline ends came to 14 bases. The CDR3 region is CSASRDGVADTQYF. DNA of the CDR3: TGCAGTGCTAGCCGGGACGGAGTGGCAGATACGCAGTATTTT.

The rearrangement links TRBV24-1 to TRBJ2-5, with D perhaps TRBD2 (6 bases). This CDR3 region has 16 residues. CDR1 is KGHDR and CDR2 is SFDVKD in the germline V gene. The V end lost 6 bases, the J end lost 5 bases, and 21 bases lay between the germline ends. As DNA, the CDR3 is TGTGCCACCAGTAAGAAGGGCGGGGTTCGCGGCGAGACCCAGTACTTC. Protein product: CATSKKGGVRGETQYF.